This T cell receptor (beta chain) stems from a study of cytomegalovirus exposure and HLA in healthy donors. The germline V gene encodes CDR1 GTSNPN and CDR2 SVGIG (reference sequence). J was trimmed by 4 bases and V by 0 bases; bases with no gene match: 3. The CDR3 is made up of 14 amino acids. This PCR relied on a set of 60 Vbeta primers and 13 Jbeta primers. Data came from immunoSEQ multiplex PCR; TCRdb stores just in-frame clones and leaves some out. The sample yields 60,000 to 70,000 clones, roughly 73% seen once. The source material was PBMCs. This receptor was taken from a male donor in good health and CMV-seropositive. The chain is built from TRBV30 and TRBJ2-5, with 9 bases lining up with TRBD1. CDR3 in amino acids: CAWSVGTGLETQYF. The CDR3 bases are TGTGCCTGGAGTGTCGGGACAGGGTTAGAGACCCAGTACTTC.